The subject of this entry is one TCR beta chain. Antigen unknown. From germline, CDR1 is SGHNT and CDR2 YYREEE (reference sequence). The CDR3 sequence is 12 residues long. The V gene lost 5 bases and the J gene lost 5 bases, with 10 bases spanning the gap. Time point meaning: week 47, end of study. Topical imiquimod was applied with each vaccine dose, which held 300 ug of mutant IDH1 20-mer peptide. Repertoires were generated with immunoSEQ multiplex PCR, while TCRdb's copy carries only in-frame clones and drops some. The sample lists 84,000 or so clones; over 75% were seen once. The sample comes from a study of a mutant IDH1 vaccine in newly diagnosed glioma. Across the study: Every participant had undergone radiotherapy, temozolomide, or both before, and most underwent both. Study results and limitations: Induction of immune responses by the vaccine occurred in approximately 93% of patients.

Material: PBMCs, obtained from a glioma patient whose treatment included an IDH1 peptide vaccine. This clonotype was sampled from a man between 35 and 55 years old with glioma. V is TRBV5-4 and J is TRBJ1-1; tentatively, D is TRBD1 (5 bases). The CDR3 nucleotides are TGTGCCAGCAGGTTTCGGGGGACTGAAGCTTTCTTT. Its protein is CASRFRGTEAFF.